A single T cell receptor beta chain is shown here with its context. Profiling relied on immunoSEQ multiplex PCR, and the TCRdb table lists in-frame clones only, not all of them. The repertoire holds hundreds of thousands of clones, roughly 86% seen once, with roughly 1.6% in the top ten. In germline, CDR1 is SGHRS, CDR2 YFSETQ. The J segment lost 5 bases and the V segment lost 0 bases, leaving 5 bases of the junction unmatched. The CDR3 has 14 amino acids. The source of the sample is a study of blood T cell repertoires in COVID-19. Whole-study context: Both acute and convalescent COVID-19 samples were obtained from the United States, Italy and Spain. T cells, B-cell-depleted T cells, or PBMCs provided the cDNA or gDNA that served as material.

V usage is TRBV5-1 and J usage is TRBJ2-7; TRBD1 aligns across 7 bases. The clonotype comes from a woman aged 60 to 75 who had recovered from COVID-19. The source material was peripheral blood. In nucleotides, the CDR3 is TGCGCCAGCAGCTTGGGACAGGGTGACGACGAGCAGTACTTC. Its translation: CASSLGQGDDEQYF.